The following is a TCR beta chain sequence with its context. The data belong to a study of response to subunit inactivated influenza vaccine. TCRdb re-analysed the RT-PCR reads in MiXCR, keeping a single row per CDR3 protein. The table shows about 520,000 distinct CDR3 sequences, with about 25% occurring only once. Material: CD4+ T cells sorted from PBMCs, obtained 4 to 6 days after vaccination. This receptor was obtained from a man between 50 and 59 years old who received an inactivated influenza vaccine.

The CDR3 nucleotides are TGTGCCAGCAGCTTAACGCCCGGGTTGGGGGAGCAGTACTTC. Translating gives CASSLTPGLGEQYF. V usage is TRBV7-3 and J usage is TRBJ2-7; D is unclear. CDR3 length: 14 amino acids. Germline-derived CDR1 and CDR2 are SGHTA and FQGTGA. V was trimmed by 0 bases and J by 7 bases, leaving 13 bases between them.